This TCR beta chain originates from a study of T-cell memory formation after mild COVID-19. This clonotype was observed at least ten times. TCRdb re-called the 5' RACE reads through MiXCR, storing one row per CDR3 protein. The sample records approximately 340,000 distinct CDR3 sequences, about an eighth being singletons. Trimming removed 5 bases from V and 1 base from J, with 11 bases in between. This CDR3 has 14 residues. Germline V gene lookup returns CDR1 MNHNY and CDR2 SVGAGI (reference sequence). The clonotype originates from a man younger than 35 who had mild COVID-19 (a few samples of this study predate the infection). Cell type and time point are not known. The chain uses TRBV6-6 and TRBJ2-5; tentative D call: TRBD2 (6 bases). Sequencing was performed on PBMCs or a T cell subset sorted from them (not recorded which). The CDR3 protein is CASSPDGGQETQYF. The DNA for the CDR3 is TGTGCCAGCAGTCCCGACGGGGGCCAAGAGACCCAGTACTTC.